The 20 T cell receptor beta chains below were found in one sample sequenced in a study of human T cells and chemical hapten exposure. MiXCR was run by TCRdb on the RACE reads, yielding one entry per CDR3 protein. The sample shows tens of thousands of distinct CDR3 sequences, roughly 9.1% of them seen only once. Time point specified: pre-sensitization, week 0. Treatment meaning: therapeutic diphenylcyclopropenone sensitization with weekly scalp DPC. The sample here was whole blood, taken in connection with sensitization to the hapten diphenylcyclopropenone (DPC). The receptors originated from a woman aged 40 to 50 with alopecia areata. Some clones in this sample may be carry-over from other donors' samples.

This clonotype was detected many times. The genes are TRBV25-1 and TRBJ2-7; 7 bases are shared with TRBD2. CDR1 and CDR2 from the germline V gene are MGHDK and SYGVNS. The CDR3 contains 13 residues. Germline trimming cut 3 bases from V and 3 bases from J; bases unmatched to any gene: 2. The CDR3 loop is CASSDRGGYEQYF. The CDR3 DNA follows: TGTGCCAGCAGTGATCGCGGGGGCTACGAGCAGTACTTC.

The table lists this clonotype with many counts. This sequence joins TRBV5-1 and TRBJ2-5, with D possibly being TRBD2 (6 bases). The CDR3 extends over 13 amino acids. CDR1 and CDR2 from the germline V gene are SGHRS and YFSETQ. V was shortened by 3 bases and J by 4 bases, with 10 bases between the two germline ends. The CDR3 region is CASSSRLGETQYF. CDR3 sequence (DNA): TGCGCCAGCAGCTCTCGACTAGGAGAGACCCAGTACTTC.

This clonotype was observed at least ten times. The chain is built from TRBV4-2 and TRBJ2-7; TRBD1 matches at 8 bases. The CDR3 runs to 16 residues. The germline CDR1 and CDR2 sequences are LGHNA and YNFKEQ. Trimming cost V 2 bases and J 6 bases; bases outside gene matches: 12. CDR3 nucleotides: TGTGCCAGCAGCCAACTGAATCGGACAGGGAAATCCGAGCAGTACTTC. This codes for CASSQLNRTGKSEQYF.

The chain couples TRBV28 to TRBJ1-6, with TRBD1 as a possible D gene (5 bases). The CDR3 runs 16 residues. Germline values: CDR1 MDHEN, CDR2 SYDVKM. V lost 4 bases and J lost 0, with 10 bases in between. The CDR3 DNA sequence: TGTGCCAGCAGTTCTCTCGACAGCTCCTATAATTCACCCCTCCACTTT. Translation gives CASSSLDSSYNSPLHF.

The genes are TRBV18 and TRBJ1-5; tentative D call: TRBD1 (5 bases). Trimming removed 3 bases from V and 2 bases from J, with 14 bases in between. This CDR3 has 16 residues. Germline V gene sequence: CDR1 KGHSH, CDR2 LQKENI. The CDR3: CASSPTGGVGNQPQHF. In nucleotides, the CDR3 is TGTGCCAGCTCACCCACGGGGGGAGTCGGCAATCAGCCCCAGCATTTT.

This clonotype was found many times. The chain recombines TRBV6-5 with TRBJ1-5, with TRBD1 identical over 7 bases. CDR3 length equals 14 residues. The J segment lost 7 bases and the V segment lost 6 bases, leaving 9 bases of the junction unmatched. Germline CDR1 is MNHEY and CDR2 is SVGAGI. In DNA, the CDR3 is TGTGCCAGCAGCCTGTATAAGGGGGCGCAGCCCCAGCATTTT. As protein: CASSLYKGAQPQHF.

This clonotype was found many times. The chain joins TRBV12-3 or TRBV12-4 to TRBJ2-2, with 9 bases lining up with TRBD2. V lost 6 bases to trimming and J lost 1 base; unmatched junction nucleotides: 3. The CDR3 contains 15 residues. CDR3 nucleotide sequence: TGTGCCAGCAGCCAGACTAGCGGGAACACCGGGGAGCTGTTTTTT. It yields the protein CASSQTSGNTGELFF.

This clonotype came up a few times. This rearrangement joins TRBV7-9 to TRBJ2-7; the D is unclear. Germline assignment: CDR1 SEHNR and CDR2 FQNEAQ (reference sequence). The CDR3 sequence is 15 residues long. V lost 2 bases and J lost 3, with 14 bases in between. CDR3 amino acids: CASSLRRLGGYEQYF. CDR3 DNA sequence: TGTGCCAGCAGCTTAAGGCGGCTCGGCGGCTACGAGCAGTACTTC.

This clonotype was counted between two and nine times. The chain is built from TRBV12-3 or TRBV12-4 and TRBJ1-5; 9 nucleotides line up with TRBD1. The CDR3 has 15 residues. V shed 1 base and J 5 bases; nucleotides not matched to a gene: 3. Here the CDR3 DNA reads TGTGCCAGCAGTTTAGGAGGGACAGGGCATCAGCCCCAGCATTTT. This codes for CASSLGGTGHQPQHF.

The chain combines TRBV4-1 with TRBJ2-7; a possible D gene is TRBD1 (6 bases). Germline CDR1 reads MGHRA; CDR2 reads YSYEKL. CDR3 length: 14 amino acids. The ends were cut back, 4 bases at V and 0 bases at J, with 10 bases in the middle. CDR3 in DNA: TGCGCCAGCAGCCCAGGGGTTAGCTCCTACGAGCAGTACTTC. Amino acid sequence: CASSPGVSSYEQYF.

By its share, this clonotype is medium-sized. This sequence joins TRBV4-3 and TRBJ2-1; 14 nucleotides match TRBD2. Germline CDR1 reads LGHNA; CDR2 reads YSLEER. J was trimmed by 9 bases and V by 4 bases; bases with no gene match: 14. The CDR3 loop spans 18 amino acids. CDR3 sequence (DNA): TGCGCCAGCAGCCGGGGGACTAGCGGGGGAGGGGCCCTGGGTGAGCAGTTCTTC. This sequence encodes CASSRGTSGGGALGEQFF.

The gene calls are TRBV28 and TRBJ2-2; D may be TRBD1 (5 bases). The CDR3 runs 14 residues. V was trimmed by 6 bases and J by 8 bases, leaving 16 bases between them. The germline V gene has CDR1 MDHEN and CDR2 SYDVKM. The CDR3 DNA follows: TGTGCCAGCAGGGTCCAGGGCACGAAAGGGGAGCTGTTTTTT. Translating it yields CASRVQGTKGELFF.

This clonotype was counted many times. V usage is TRBV18 and J usage is TRBJ1-1, with 10 bases matching TRBD1. V dropped 2 bases and J dropped 5; count of bases not matched to a gene: 14. The CDR3 loop spans 18 amino acids. Germline V gene data show CDR1 as KGHSH and CDR2 as LQKENI. DNA for the CDR3: TGTGCCAGCTCACCAACAGACAGGGGGCTGATTGGTAAAACTGAAGCTTTCTTT. Its protein is CASSPTDRGLIGKTEAFF. The full variable domain, completed using reference TRBV18 and TRBJ1-1, is NAGVMQNPRHLVRRRGQEARLRCSPMKGHSHVYWYRQLPEEGLKFMVYLQKENIIDESGMPKERFSAEFPKEGPSILRIQQVVRGDSAAYFCASSPTDRGLIGKTEAFFGQGTRLTVV.

This sequence joins TRBV7-9 and TRBJ1-2; 9 nucleotides agree with TRBD1. CDR1 and CDR2 from the germline V gene are SEHNR and FQNEAQ (reference sequence). Losses at the gene ends were 4 bases for V and 5 bases for J; bases not matched to a gene: 2. The CDR3 contains 13 residues. CDR3 amino acids: CASSWDRDYGYTF. CDR3 DNA sequence: TGTGCCAGCAGCTGGGACAGGGATTATGGCTACACCTTC.

The sample holds a few counts of this clonotype. The CDR3 reads CASTRTTDTQYF. The DNA for the CDR3 is TGTGCCAGCACCCGTACCACAGATACGCAGTATTTT. V gene TRBV11-2 combines with J gene TRBJ2-3; D gene uncertain. The CDR3 is 12 amino acids. Germline loops: CDR1 SGHAT, CDR2 FQNNGV. V lost 7 bases, J lost 2 bases, and 7 bases lay in between.

The CDR3 DNA reads as TGTGCCAGCAGCCGACTAGTCAAAGATACGCAGTATTTT. Translated, it gives CASSRLVKDTQYF. The V gene is TRBV7-2, the J gene TRBJ2-3; a weak D match, TRBD2 (6 bases). V lost 5 bases and J lost 5, with 11 bases in between. The length of the CDR3 is 13 residues. Germline loops: CDR1 SGHTA, CDR2 FQGNSA. The whole variable domain, remainder taken from reference TRBV7-2 and TRBJ2-3, is GAGVSQSPSNKVTEKGKDVELRCDPISGHTALYWYRQSLGQGLEFLIYFQGNSAPDKSGLPSDRFSAERTGGSVSTLTIQRTQQEDSAVYLCASSRLVKDTQYFGPGTRLTVL.

V gene TRBV14 combines with J gene TRBJ2-1; no clear D. The CDR3 totals 14 residues. The V gene lost 4 bases and the J gene lost 1 base, with 8 bases spanning the gap. Germline values: CDR1 SGHDN, CDR2 FVKESK. For the CDR3, the DNA is TGTGCCAGCAGCCCTAAGCTGTCCTACAATGAGCAGTTCTTC. This encodes CASSPKLSYNEQFF.

The rearrangement joins TRBV18 to TRBJ1-6; no clear D gene. The V and J ends lost 6 bases and 0 bases respectively, with 12 bases between them. CDR1 and CDR2 from the germline V gene are KGHSH and LQKENI. The CDR3 covers 16 residues. The CDR3 bases are TGTGCCAGCTCCGTCTCTGTGAGCTCCTATAATTCACCCCTCCACTTT. It specifies CASSVSVSSYNSPLHF. Variable domain in full (rest from reference TRBV18 and TRBJ1-6): NAGVMQNPRHLVRRRGQEARLRCSPMKGHSHVYWYRQLPEEGLKFMVYLQKENIIDESGMPKERFSAEFPKEGPSILRIQQVVRGDSAAYFCASSVSVSSYNSPLHFGNGTRLTVT.

This clonotype was seen repeatedly, ten times or more. The rearrangement links TRBV6-4 to TRBJ1-2, with D possibly TRBD1 on 6 matching bases. The germline V gene encodes CDR1 MRHNA and CDR2 SNTAGT. Trimming cost V 5 bases and J 4 bases, with 11 bases left between them. This CDR3 has 13 amino acids. In nucleotides, the CDR3 is TGTGCCAGCAGTCACAGGGTGACCTATGGCTACACCTTC. Its translation: CASSHRVTYGYTF.

In this sample, this clonotype turned up many times. DNA of the CDR3: TGTGCCAGCAAAAGGGGCAGGGACACTGAAGCTTTCTTT. Translating it yields CASKRGRDTEAFF. The gene calls are TRBV6-5 and TRBJ1-1, with D perhaps TRBD1 (5 bases). The V and J ends lost 7 bases and 3 bases respectively, with 12 bases between them. Germline V gives CDR1 MNHEY, CDR2 SVGAGI. The CDR3 contains 13 residues.